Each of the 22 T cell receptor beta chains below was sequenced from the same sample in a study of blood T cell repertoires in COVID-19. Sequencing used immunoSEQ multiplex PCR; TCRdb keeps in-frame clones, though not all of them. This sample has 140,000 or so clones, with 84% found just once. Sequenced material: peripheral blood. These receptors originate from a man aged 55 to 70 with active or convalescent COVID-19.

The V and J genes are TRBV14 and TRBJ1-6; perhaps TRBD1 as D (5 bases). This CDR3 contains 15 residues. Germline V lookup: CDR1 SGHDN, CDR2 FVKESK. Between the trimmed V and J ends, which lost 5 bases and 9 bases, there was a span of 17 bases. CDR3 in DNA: TGTGCCAGCAGCTATTTCTCGACAGACACTTCACCCCTCCACTTT. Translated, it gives CASSYFSTDTSPLHF.

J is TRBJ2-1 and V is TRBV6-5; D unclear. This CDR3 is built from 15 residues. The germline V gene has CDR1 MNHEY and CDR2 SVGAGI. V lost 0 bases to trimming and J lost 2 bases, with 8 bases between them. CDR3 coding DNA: TGTGCCAGCAGTTACTCTGCGTATACCTACAATGAGCAGTTCTTC. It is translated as CASSYSAYTYNEQFF.

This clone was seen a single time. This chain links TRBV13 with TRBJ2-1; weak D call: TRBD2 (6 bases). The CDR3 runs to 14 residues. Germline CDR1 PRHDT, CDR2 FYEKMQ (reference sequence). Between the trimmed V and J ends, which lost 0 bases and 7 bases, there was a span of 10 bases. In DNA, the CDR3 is TGTGCCAGCAGCTTAGGCGGGACTCATAATGAGCAGTTCTTC. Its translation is CASSLGGTHNEQFF. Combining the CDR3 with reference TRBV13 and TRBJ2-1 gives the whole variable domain AAGVIQSPRHLIKEKRETATLKCYPIPRHDTVYWYQQGPGQDPQFLISFYEKMQSDKGSIPDRFSAQQFSDYHSELNMSSLELGDSALYFCASSLGGTHNEQFFGPGTRLTVL.

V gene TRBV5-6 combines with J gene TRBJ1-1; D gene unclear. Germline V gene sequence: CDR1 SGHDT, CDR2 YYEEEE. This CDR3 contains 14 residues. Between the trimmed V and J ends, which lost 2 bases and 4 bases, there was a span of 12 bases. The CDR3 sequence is CASSFEELGTEAFF. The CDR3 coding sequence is TGTGCCAGCAGCTTTGAGGAGTTGGGCACTGAAGCTTTCTTT. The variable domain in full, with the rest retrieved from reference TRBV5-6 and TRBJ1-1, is DAGVTQSPTHLIKTRGQQVTLRCSPKSGHDTVSWYQQALGQGPQFIFQYYEEEERQRGNFPDRFSGHQFPNYSSELNVNALLLGDSALYLCASSFEELGTEAFFGQGTRLTVV.

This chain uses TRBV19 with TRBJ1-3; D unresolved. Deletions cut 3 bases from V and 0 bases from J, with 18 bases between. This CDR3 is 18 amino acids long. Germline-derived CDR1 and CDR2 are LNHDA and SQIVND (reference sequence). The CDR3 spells CASSILGGQFSSGNTIYF. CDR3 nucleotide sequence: TGTGCCAGTAGTATTCTCGGTGGGCAGTTCAGCTCTGGAAACACCATATATTTT.

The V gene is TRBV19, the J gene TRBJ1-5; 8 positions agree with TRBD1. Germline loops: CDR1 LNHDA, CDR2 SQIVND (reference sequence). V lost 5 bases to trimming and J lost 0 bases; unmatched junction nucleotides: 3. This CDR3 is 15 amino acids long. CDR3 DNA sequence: TGTGCCAGTAGTGACAGGGGCTATAGCAATCAGCCCCAGCATTTT. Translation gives CASSDRGYSNQPQHF.

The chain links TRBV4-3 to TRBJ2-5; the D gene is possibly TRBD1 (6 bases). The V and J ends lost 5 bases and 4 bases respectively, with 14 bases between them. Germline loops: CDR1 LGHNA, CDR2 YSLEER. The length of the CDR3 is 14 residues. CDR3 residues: CASSTHRAGETQYF. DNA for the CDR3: TGCGCCAGCAGCACTCACAGGGCGGGAGAGACCCAGTACTTC.

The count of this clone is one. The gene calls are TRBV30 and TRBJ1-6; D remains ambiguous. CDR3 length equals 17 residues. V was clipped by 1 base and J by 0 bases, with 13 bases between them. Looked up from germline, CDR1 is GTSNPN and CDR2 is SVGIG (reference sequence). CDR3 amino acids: CAWSAGRSRSYNSPLHF. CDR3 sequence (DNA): TGTGCCTGGAGTGCAGGCCGATCCCGCTCCTATAATTCACCCCTCCACTTT.

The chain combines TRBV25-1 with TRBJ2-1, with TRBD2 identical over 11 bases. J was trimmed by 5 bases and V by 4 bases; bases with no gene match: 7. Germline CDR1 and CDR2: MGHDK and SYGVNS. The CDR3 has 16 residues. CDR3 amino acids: CASSGFSGGANNEQFF. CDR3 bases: TGTGCCAGCAGTGGATTTAGCGGGGGGGCAAACAATGAGCAGTTCTTC.

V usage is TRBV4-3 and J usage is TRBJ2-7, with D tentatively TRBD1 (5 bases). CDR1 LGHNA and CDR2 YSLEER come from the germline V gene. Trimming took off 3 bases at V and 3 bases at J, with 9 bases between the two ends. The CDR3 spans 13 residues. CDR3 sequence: CASSQSGYYEQYF. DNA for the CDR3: TGCGCCAGCAGCCAGTCAGGGTACTACGAGCAGTACTTC.

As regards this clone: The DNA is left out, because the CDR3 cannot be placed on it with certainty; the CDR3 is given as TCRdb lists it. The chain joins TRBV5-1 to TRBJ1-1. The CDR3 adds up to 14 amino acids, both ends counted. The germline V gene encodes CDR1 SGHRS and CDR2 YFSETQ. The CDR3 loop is CASSFGPGETEAFF.

The CDR3 bases are TGTGCCAGCAGCGCGGGGCAGCGGGGGAGGAACACCGGGGAGCTGTTTTTT. It is translated as CASSAGQRGRNTGELFF. The chain uses TRBV9 and TRBJ2-2; TRBD2 agrees at 8 bases. This CDR3 is 17 amino acids long. Germline V gives CDR1 SGDLS, CDR2 YYNGEE. Germline trimming cut 3 bases from V and 1 base from J; bases unmatched to any gene: 8.

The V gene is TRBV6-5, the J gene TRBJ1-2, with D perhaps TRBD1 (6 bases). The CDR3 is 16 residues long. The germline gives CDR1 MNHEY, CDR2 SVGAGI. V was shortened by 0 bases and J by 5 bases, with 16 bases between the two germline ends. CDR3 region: CASSYSTGRSSYGYTF. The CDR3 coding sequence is TGTGCCAGCAGTTACTCTACAGGGCGATCTTCTTATGGCTACACCTTC.

The CDR3 DNA reads TGTGCCAGCAGCCCCGGGACGGCGGGGTCTGAAGCTTTCTTT. It encodes CASSPGTAGSEAFF. This chain uses TRBV5-6 with TRBJ1-1, with a possible D match to TRBD1 (5 bases). The germline gives CDR1 SGHDT, CDR2 YYEEEE. The V end was cut by 4 bases, the J end by 6 bases, with 16 bases between. This CDR3 is 14 amino acids long. The complete variable domain, with remaining parts taken from reference TRBV5-6 and TRBJ1-1, reads DAGVTQSPTHLIKTRGQQVTLRCSPKSGHDTVSWYQQALGQGPQFIFQYYEEEERQRGNFPDRFSGHQFPNYSSELNVNALLLGDSALYLCASSPGTAGSEAFFGQGTRLTVV.

CDR3 DNA: TGTGCCATCAGTGAGCGGACAGGGGGCGGTTCGGTCTATGGCTACACCTTC. Its protein product is CAISERTGGGSVYGYTF. The chain has TRBV10-3 and TRBJ1-2, with TRBD1 identical over 11 bases. With 2 bases clipped from V and 4 bases from J, the junction kept 9 bases outside the gene matches. The CDR3 has 17 residues. Germline V gives CDR1 ENHRY, CDR2 SYGVKD.

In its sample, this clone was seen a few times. CDR3 sequence (DNA): TGCAGCGTTGAAATGTCGAGCTATGGCTACACCTTC. This codes for CSVEMSSYGYTF. The chain carries TRBV29-1 and TRBJ1-2; D not certain. The germline gives CDR1 SQVTM, CDR2 ANQGSEA. The CDR3 contains 12 residues. V was clipped by 2 bases and J by 4 bases, with 8 bases between them.

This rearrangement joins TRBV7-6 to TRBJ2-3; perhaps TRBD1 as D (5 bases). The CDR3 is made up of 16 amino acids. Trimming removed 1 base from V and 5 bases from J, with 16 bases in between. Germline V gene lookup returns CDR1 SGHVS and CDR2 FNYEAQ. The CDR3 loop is CASSLGGGASRDTQYF. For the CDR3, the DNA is TGTGCCAGCAGCTTAGGAGGTGGGGCCTCGAGAGATACGCAGTATTTT.

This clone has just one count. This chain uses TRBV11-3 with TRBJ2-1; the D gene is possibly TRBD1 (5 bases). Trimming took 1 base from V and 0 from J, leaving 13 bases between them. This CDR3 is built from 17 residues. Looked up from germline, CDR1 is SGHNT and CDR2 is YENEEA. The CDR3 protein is CASSLGGGRSSYNEQFF. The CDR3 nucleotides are TGTGCCAGCAGCTTAGGGGGCGGCAGAAGCTCCTACAATGAGCAGTTCTTC.

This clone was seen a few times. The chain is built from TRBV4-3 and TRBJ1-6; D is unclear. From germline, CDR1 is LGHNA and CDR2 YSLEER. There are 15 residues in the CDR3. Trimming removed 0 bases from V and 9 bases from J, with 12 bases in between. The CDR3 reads CASSQDRRAISPLHF. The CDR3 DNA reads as TGCGCCAGCAGCCAAGATCGGAGGGCCATTTCACCCCTCCACTTT.

The CDR3 DNA follows: TGTGCCAGCAGTTATCCCGGGACAACCTATGGCTACACCTTC. It encodes CASSYPGTTYGYTF. This chain links TRBV6-5 with TRBJ1-2, with D possibly being TRBD1 (6 bases). The CDR3 runs 14 residues. From germline, CDR1 is MNHEY and CDR2 SVGAGI. Trimming cost V 3 bases and J 4 bases, with 12 bases left between them.

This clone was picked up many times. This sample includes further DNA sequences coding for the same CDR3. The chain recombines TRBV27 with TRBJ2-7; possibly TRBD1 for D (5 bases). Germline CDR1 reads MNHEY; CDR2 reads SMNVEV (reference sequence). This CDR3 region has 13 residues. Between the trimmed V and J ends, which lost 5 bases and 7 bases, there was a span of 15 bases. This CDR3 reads CASSPTVAGEQYV. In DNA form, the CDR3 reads TGTGCCAGCAGTCCCACCGTAGCAGGGGAGCAGTACGTC.

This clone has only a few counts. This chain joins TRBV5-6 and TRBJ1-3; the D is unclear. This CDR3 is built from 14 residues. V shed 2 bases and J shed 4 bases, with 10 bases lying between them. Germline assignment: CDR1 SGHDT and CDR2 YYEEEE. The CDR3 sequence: CASSLVQSGNTIYF. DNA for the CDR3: TGTGCCAGCAGCTTAGTACAATCCGGAAACACCATATATTTT.